The 21 T cell receptor beta chains reported below all come from one sample, sequenced in a study of PD-1 blockade in classical Hodgkin lymphoma. Time point here: cycle 4 day 1 (C4D1), after six to seven weeks of nivolumab. Following autologous stem cell transplantation, relapse occurred in every patient, and exposure to brentuximab vedotin varied. Using immunoSEQ multiplex PCR, the repertoire was profiled, and TCRdb retains in-frame clones only, with some absent. The table lists about 21,000 clones, over 65% of them singletons, with about 19% in the top ten. The input for sequencing was peripheral blood mononuclear cells (PBMCs), taken before the fourth cycle of nivolumab. The receptors stem from a human donor with classical Hodgkin lymphoma.

This clone showed up just once. The chain combines TRBV19 with TRBJ2-4, with D possibly matching TRBD1 (6 bases). CDR1 is LNHDA and CDR2 is SQIVND in the germline V gene (reference sequence). The V and J ends lost 5 bases and 0 bases respectively, with 11 bases between them. The CDR3 loop spans 15 amino acids. This chain's CDR3 is CASSAGGKAKNIQYF. CDR3 DNA: TGTGCCAGTAGTGCTGGGGGCAAAGCCAAAAACATTCAGTACTTC.

J is TRBJ2-7 and V is TRBV27; the D gene could be TRBD1 or TRBD2 (5 bases each). The V gene lost 6 bases and the J gene lost 2 bases, with 11 bases spanning the gap. CDR1 is MNHEY and CDR2 is SMNVEV in the germline V gene (reference sequence). This CDR3 region has 13 residues. This CDR3 reads CASSPGRTYEQYF. Here the CDR3 DNA reads TGTGCCAGCAGCCCGGGACGGACCTACGAGCAGTACTTC.

The V and J genes are TRBV19 and TRBJ2-3; 7 bases are a match to TRBD2. The V gene's germline CDR1 is LNHDA and CDR2 SQIVND (reference sequence). The CDR3 has 16 amino acids. Trimming took 10 bases from V and 4 from J; bases not matched to a gene: 17. The CDR3 loop reads CATSWGGGRGADTQYF. The CDR3 nucleotides are TGTGCCACCTCCTGGGGTGGCGGGAGAGGGGCAGATACGCAGTATTTT.

The J gene is TRBJ1-2, the V gene TRBV18, with D perhaps matching TRBD1 (6 bases). The CDR3 is 13 residues long. The germline V and J ends were trimmed by 3 bases and 6 bases, with 11 bases remaining between them. Germline loops: CDR1 KGHSH, CDR2 LQKENI. Written as DNA, the CDR3 is TGTGCCAGCTCACCCTTGGGGGCGGATGGCTACACCTTC. It encodes CASSPLGADGYTF.

This chain uses TRBV29-1 with TRBJ1-1; 7 bases are a match to TRBD1. The ends lost 7 bases at V and 5 bases at J; junction bases unmatched: 7. The CDR3 loop spans 12 amino acids. The germline gives CDR1 SQVTM, CDR2 ANQGSEA. In nucleotides, the CDR3 is TGCAGCGCCCACAGGGGTGGGACTGAAGCTTTCTTT. It translates to CSAHRGGTEAFF.

The DNA of the CDR3 is TGTGCCAGCAGTCCAGGACAGGGGTACTACGAGCAGTACTTC. As protein: CASSPGQGYYEQYF. The chain carries TRBV27 and TRBJ2-7; 9 bases are a match to TRBD1. Germline CDR1 and CDR2: MNHEY and SMNVEV (reference sequence). CDR3 length equals 14 residues. V lost 5 bases, J lost 3 bases, and 5 bases stayed unmatched.

Turning to this clone: At one boundary the junction diverges from the germline segment, which might be a read error. The rearrangement links TRBV6-1 to TRBJ2-5; 12 bases map to TRBD1. The CDR3 extends over 16 amino acids. The germline V gene encodes CDR1 MNHNS and CDR2 SASEGT. CDR3 sequence: CASGEAPGQGALTQYF. In nucleotides, the CDR3 is TGTGCCAGCGGTGAGGCACCGGGACAGGGGGCTTTGACCCAGTACTTC.

This clone was detected a few times. The V and J genes are TRBV6-1 and TRBJ1-4; unclear D gene. With 2 bases removed from V and 5 bases from J, the gap between germline ends came to 3 bases. The CDR3 is 12 residues long. Germline V gene lookup returns CDR1 MNHNS and CDR2 SASEGT. The CDR3 DNA sequence: TGTGCCAGCAGTGAACTCAATGAAAAACTGTTTTTT. Protein product: CASSELNEKLFF.

The sample holds a few counts of this clone. The chain couples TRBV7-9 to TRBJ1-1; D gene uncertain. This CDR3 comprises 14 residues. Trimming took off 6 bases at V and 5 bases at J, with 16 bases between the two ends. The germline CDR1 and CDR2 sequences are SEHNR and FQNEAQ (reference sequence). The DNA of the CDR3 is TGTGCCAGCAGTTCTAGAGTGGCAGGTACTGAAGCTTTCTTT. Amino acids: CASSSRVAGTEAFF. Supplemented by reference TRBV7-9 and TRBJ1-1, the full variable domain reads DTGVSQNPRHKITKRGQNVTFRCDPISEHNRLYWYRQTLGQGPEFLTYFQNEAQLEKSRLLSDRFSAERPKGSFSTLEIQRTEQGDSAMYLCASSSRVAGTEAFFGQGTRLTVV.

The CDR3 here is CASSPGGSPPGELFF. The CDR3, as DNA: TGCGCCAGCAGCCCGGGGGGCAGCCCACCTGGGGAGCTGTTTTTT. This chain links TRBV5-1 with TRBJ2-2; D perhaps matches TRBD2 (7 bases). Trimming removed 4 bases at V and 8 bases at J, with 18 bases between. Germline CDR1 SGHRS, CDR2 YFSETQ. The CDR3 extends over 15 amino acids.

The rearrangement joins TRBV10-3 to TRBJ2-7, with 10 bases that match TRBD2. Germline CDR1 and CDR2: ENHRY and SYGVKD. This CDR3 region has 16 residues. The V segment lost 10 bases and the J segment 9 bases; nucleotides outside the gene matches: 21. CDR3 in amino acids: CARKEREGPRRLGQYF. CDR3 nucleotides: TGTGCCAGGAAAGAGCGGGAGGGCCCCCGACGTCTTGGGCAGTACTTC.

The genes are TRBV5-1 and TRBJ1-1; tentatively, D is TRBD1 (5 bases). The CDR3 runs to 14 residues. The V gene's germline CDR1 is SGHRS and CDR2 YFSETQ. V was trimmed by 2 bases and J by 0 bases, leaving 8 bases between them. CDR3 bases: TGCGCCAGCAGCTTTAGGGGAGTGAACACTGAAGCTTTCTTT. Encoded protein: CASSFRGVNTEAFF. The full variable domain, its missing parts supplied by reference TRBV5-1 and TRBJ1-1, is KAGVTQTPRYLIKTRGQQVTLSCSPISGHRSVSWYQQTPGQGLQFLFEYFSETQRNKGNFPGRFSGRQFSNSRSEMNVSTLELGDSALYLCASSFRGVNTEAFFGQGTRLTVV.

The V gene is TRBV15, the J gene TRBJ1-1; D remains ambiguous. Deletions cut 1 base from V and 8 bases from J, with 14 bases between. The CDR3 runs 14 residues. Germline CDR1 LNHNV, CDR2 YYDKDF (reference sequence). Written as DNA, the CDR3 is TGTGCCACCAGCAGAGCGGCAGGTGAGCGGGAAGCTTTCTTT. Its protein product is CATSRAAGEREAFF.

This rearrangement joins TRBV2 to TRBJ2-3; 7 nucleotides line up with TRBD1. The CDR3 loop spans 15 amino acids. With 5 bases clipped from V and 6 bases from J, the junction kept 11 bases outside the gene matches. CDR1 SNHLY and CDR2 FYNNEI come from the germline V gene. CDR3 region: CASSTETGSMDTQYF. As DNA, the CDR3 is TGTGCCAGCAGTACAGAGACAGGGTCGATGGATACGCAGTATTTT. Complete variable domain (other parts from reference TRBV2 and TRBJ2-3): EPEVTQTPSHQVTQMGQEVILRCVPISNHLYFYWYRQILGQKVEFLVSFYNNEISEKSEIFDDQFSVERPDGSNFTLKIRSTKLEDSAMYFCASSTETGSMDTQYFGPGTRLTVL.

The V and J genes are TRBV30 and TRBJ1-2; maybe TRBD1 (5 bases). Germline V gene sequence: CDR1 GTSNPN, CDR2 SVGIG (reference sequence). The V end was cut by 0 bases, the J end by 4 bases, with 12 bases between. This CDR3 has 14 residues. As DNA, the CDR3 is TGTGCCTGGAGTGTGGCCGGGACGGTCTATGGCTACACCTTC. Protein sequence: CAWSVAGTVYGYTF. The full variable domain, its missing parts supplied by reference TRBV30 and TRBJ1-2, is SQTIHQWPATLVQPVGSPLSLECTVEGTSNPNLYWYRQAAGRGLQLLFYSVGIGQISSEVPQNLSASRPQDRQFILSSKKLLLSDSGFYLCAWSVAGTVYGYTFGSGTRLTVV.

The chain has TRBV5-1 and TRBJ2-1; D is uncertain. V was clipped by 9 bases and J by 10 bases, with 17 bases between them. Germline V gene lookup returns CDR1 SGHRS and CDR2 YFSETQ. This CDR3 spans 12 amino acids. The CDR3 DNA sequence: TGCGCCACCGGGCCACGCCGTACCGAGCAGTTCTTC. This translates into CATGPRRTEQFF.

The CDR3 DNA reads TGTGCCAGCAGTGAGCTGACCCAGTACTTC. Translating it yields CASSELTQYF. The J gene is TRBJ2-5, the V gene TRBV2; no clear D gene. The V and J ends lost 3 bases and 7 bases respectively, with 3 bases between them. The CDR3 is 10 amino acids. Germline values: CDR1 SNHLY, CDR2 FYNNEI. Full variable domain (remainder filled in from reference TRBV2 and TRBJ2-5): EPEVTQTPSHQVTQMGQEVILRCVPISNHLYFYWYRQILGQKVEFLVSFYNNEISEKSEIFDDQFSVERPDGSNFTLKIRSTKLEDSAMYFCASSELTQYFGPGTRLLVL.

The rearrangement joins TRBV5-1 to TRBJ2-3; possible D gene TRBD2, 5 bases. This CDR3 is built from 15 residues. The germline CDR1 and CDR2 sequences are SGHRS and YFSETQ. V was cut by 4 bases and J by 2 bases, with 14 bases left in between. DNA of the CDR3: TGCGCCAGCAGCCCTGGACTCACCTACACAGATACGCAGTATTTT. Protein: CASSPGLTYTDTQYF.

The chain carries TRBV19 and TRBJ1-1; 11 bases are shared with TRBD1. With 11 bases clipped from V and 5 bases from J, the junction kept 7 bases outside the gene matches. The CDR3 runs to 13 residues. The germline gives CDR1 LNHDA, CDR2 SQIVND (reference sequence). In DNA, the CDR3 is TGTGCCGTTAGGGACAGGGGGAGGACTGAAGCTTTCTTT. Amino acid sequence: CAVRDRGRTEAFF.

This clone was seen a handful of times. The chain joins TRBV29-1 to TRBJ2-3; 9 nucleotides line up with TRBD1. J lost 1 base, V lost 3 bases, and 2 bases had no gene match. This CDR3 has 14 amino acids. CDR1 is SQVTM and CDR2 is ANQGSEA in the germline V gene. The CDR3 protein is CSVDWDRGTDTQYF. CDR3 in DNA: TGCAGCGTTGACTGGGACAGGGGCACAGATACGCAGTATTTT.

This chain uses TRBV25-1 with TRBJ1-3, with D uncertain. Germline lookup yields CDR1 MGHDK and CDR2 SYGVNS. This CDR3 is 14 amino acids long. Trimming removed 2 bases from V and 1 base from J, with 6 bases in between. This CDR3 is CASSEAGSGNTIYF. The CDR3 coding sequence is TGTGCCAGCAGTGAAGCTGGGTCTGGAAACACCATATATTTT. The full variable domain, its missing parts supplied by reference TRBV25-1 and TRBJ1-3, is EADIYQTPRYLVIGTGKKITLECSQTMGHDKMYWYQQDPGMELHLIHYSYGVNSTEKGDLSSESTVSRIRTEHFPLTLESARPSHTSQYLCASSEAGSGNTIYFGEGSWLTVV.